In its sample, the clone carrying this T cell receptor (beta chain) was seen many times. The sample comes from a study of T cells in Graves' hyperthyroidism and ophthalmopathy. Across the study: Before treatment of any kind, peripheral blood was taken at initial diagnosis.

CDR3 length: 15 amino acids. CDR1 and CDR2 (germline): SGHAT, FQNNGV. The germline V and J ends were trimmed by 5 bases and 4 bases, with 15 bases remaining between them. Thyroid ultrasound and orbital computed tomography, with clinical symptoms and serum thyroxine and TRAb, informed diagnoses. There were TCR beta CDR3 regions amplified from RNA transcripts. Carried out on the TCR CDR3, a first-round RT-PCR used the HTBI primer set. TCRdb passed the multiplex PCR reads through MiXCR, listing each CDR3 protein once. Here the sample spans 500,000 to 750,000 distinct CDR3 sequences, 12% to 15% being singletons.

The sequence was collected from a woman under 30 with Graves' ophthalmopathy. Sequencing used blood. The chain links TRBV11-2 to TRBJ2-1; D not certain. CDR3 nucleotide sequence: TGTGCCAGCAGCCCCTTGGTGGGCATTTACAATGAGCAGTTCTTC. As protein: CASSPLVGIYNEQFF.